One sample yielded the 20 T cell receptor beta chains listed below, sequenced in a study of CD8 T cells in Susac syndrome. Random hexamers were used to reverse transcribe the RNA input (roughly 0.5 to 1 ug). TCRdb re-derived calls from the immunoSEQ multiplex PCR reads in MiXCR, one entry per CDR3 protein. The sample yields more than 150,000 distinct CDR3 sequences, 90% to 96% seen once. Sequences were obtained from CD4+ T cells from PBMCs. The receptors shown here come from a human donor with Susac syndrome.

This clonotype was seen once. V gene TRBV4-3 combines with J gene TRBJ2-2, with 15 bases aligning to TRBD2. Unmatched junction bases numbered 10, after V lost 0 bases and J lost 5 bases. Germline lookup yields CDR1 LGHNA and CDR2 YSLEER. The length of the CDR3 is 20 residues. CDR3 nucleotide sequence: TGCGCCAGCAGCCAAGATGGGCTCGGACTAGCGGGGGGGAGGACCGGGGAGCTGTTTTTT. Translating it yields CASSQDGLGLAGGRTGELFF.

The chain links TRBV7-3 to TRBJ2-3; D tentatively reads TRBD1 or TRBD2 (5 bases each). The V end lost 8 bases, the J end lost 2 bases, and 17 bases lay between the germline ends. CDR1 is SGHTA, CDR2 FQGTGA, per germline. This CDR3 has 15 amino acids. The CDR3 DNA is TGTGCCAGCCGTCGGTCGGGGACGGACACAGATACGCAGTATTTT. Its protein product is CASRRSGTDTDTQYF.

The rearrangement links TRBV5-1 to TRBJ2-2; weak D call: TRBD1 (5 bases). The CDR3 consists of 16 residues. The germline gives CDR1 SGHRS, CDR2 YFSETQ. V was pared by 4 bases and J by 2 bases, with 15 bases between. The CDR3, as DNA: TGCGCCAGCAGCCCCCCCCGACAGCCTAACACCGGGGAGCTGTTTTTT. Residues: CASSPPRQPNTGELFF.

This chain joins TRBV9 and TRBJ2-3; D unclear. Trimming removed 3 bases from V and 4 bases from J, with 9 bases in between. Per germline, CDR1 SGDLS and CDR2 YYNGEE. This CDR3 is 13 amino acids long. The CDR3 reads CASSGPGADTQYF. The CDR3 nucleotides are TGTGCCAGCAGCGGCCCAGGAGCAGATACGCAGTATTTT.

This clonotype was counted a few times. This chain joins TRBV13 and TRBJ2-5; 9 bases align to TRBD1. CDR1 PRHDT and CDR2 FYEKMQ come from the germline V gene (reference sequence). The CDR3 runs 14 residues. V was pared by 5 bases and J by 4 bases, with 5 bases of the junction left unmatched. CDR3 loop: CASSLRQGGETQYF. The CDR3 DNA sequence: TGTGCCAGCAGCCTTCGACAGGGGGGAGAGACCCAGTACTTC.

The J gene is TRBJ2-2, the V gene TRBV9; a possible D gene is TRBD1 (6 bases). Germline assignment: CDR1 SGDLS and CDR2 YYNGEE. Trimming cost V 3 bases and J 1 base, with 10 bases left between them. The CDR3 is 15 residues long. The CDR3 DNA reads TGTGCCAGCAGCGGAATGACAGGGAACACCGGGGAGCTGTTTTTT. This gives the protein CASSGMTGNTGELFF. The full variable domain, in which reference TRBV9 and TRBJ2-2 provide the parts outside the CDR3, is DSGVTQTPKHLITATGQRVTLRCSPRSGDLSVYWYQQSLDQGLQFLIQYYNGEERAKGNILERFSAQQFPDLHSELNLSSLELGDSALYFCASSGMTGNTGELFFGEGSRLTVL.

CDR3 DNA: TGTGCCAGCAGCCGTGAGGGCGCATCCCAAGAGACCCAGTACTTC. It codes for CASSREGASQETQYF. The rearrangement uses TRBV3-1 and TRBJ2-5, with a possible D match to TRBD2 (5 bases). Germline loops: CDR1 LGHDT, CDR2 YNNKEL (reference sequence). The CDR3 contains 15 residues. The V gene lost 4 bases and the J gene lost 1 base, with 13 bases spanning the gap.

This clonotype occurred once. The chain recombines TRBV20-1 with TRBJ2-7; D gene ambiguous. V shed 4 bases and J shed 5 bases, with 12 bases lying between them. Germline CDR1 reads DFQATT; CDR2 reads SNEGSKA (reference sequence). This CDR3 comprises 12 residues. The CDR3 bases are TGCAGTGCTAAACCGGGCCTTGACGAGCAGTACTTC. The encoded protein is CSAKPGLDEQYF.

The chain has TRBV27 and TRBJ1-1; possible D gene TRBD1, 6 bases. Germline-derived CDR1 and CDR2 are MNHEY and SMNVEV (reference sequence). The CDR3 runs to 13 residues. V lost 5 bases and J 7 bases, leaving 14 bases between the germline ends. Here the CDR3 reads CASSPQGYFEAFF. As DNA, the CDR3 is TGTGCCAGCAGTCCACAGGGCTACTTTGAAGCTTTCTTT.

In its sample, this clonotype was seen once. The J gene is TRBJ2-1, the V gene TRBV30; 8 bases agree with TRBD2. J was trimmed by 1 base and V by 1 base; bases with no gene match: 9. Germline V gives CDR1 GTSNPN, CDR2 SVGIG (reference sequence). CDR3 length: 17 residues. The CDR3 loop reads CAWSEGAAGGSYNEQFF. DNA for the CDR3: TGTGCCTGGAGTGAGGGTGCGGCGGGAGGTTCCTACAATGAGCAGTTCTTC.

The count of this clonotype is one. V usage is TRBV9 and J usage is TRBJ2-1; D may match TRBD1 or TRBD2 (5 bases each). This CDR3 comprises 16 residues. V lost 0 bases, J lost 6 bases, and 16 bases lay in between. Germline CDR1 and CDR2: SGDLS and YYNGEE. The CDR3 nucleotides read TGTGCCAGCAGCGTAGCTCCCCTAGCTGGGGCCAATGAGCAGTTCTTC. Translation gives CASSVAPLAGANEQFF. The whole variable domain, remainder taken from reference TRBV9 and TRBJ2-1, is DSGVTQTPKHLITATGQRVTLRCSPRSGDLSVYWYQQSLDQGLQFLIQYYNGEERAKGNILERFSAQQFPDLHSELNLSSLELGDSALYFCASSVAPLAGANEQFFGPGTRLTVL.

This chain connects TRBV15 to TRBJ1-2; 9 nucleotides agree with TRBD1. The junction had 11 bases not matched to a gene; V was cut back by 10 bases and J by 8 bases. This CDR3 is 13 amino acids long. Germline CDR1 reads LNHNV; CDR2 reads YYDKDF (reference sequence). CDR3 amino acids: CAISVGTGYGYTF. CDR3 nucleotides: TGTGCCATCTCCGTAGGGACAGGGTACGGCTACACCTTC.

The J gene is TRBJ1-1, the V gene TRBV5-1; weak D call: TRBD1 (6 bases). The CDR3 sequence is 13 residues long. V dropped 4 bases and J dropped 3 bases, with 10 bases sitting between them. Germline V lookup: CDR1 SGHRS, CDR2 YFSETQ. The CDR3 reads CASSAAGDTEAFF. As DNA, the CDR3 is TGCGCCAGCAGCGCGGCAGGGGACACTGAAGCTTTCTTT.

The chain links TRBV6-2 or TRBV6-3 to TRBJ2-4; 9 nucleotides line up with TRBD1. There are 16 residues in the CDR3. The germline V gene encodes CDR1 MNHEY and CDR2 SVGEGT. V trimming: 2 bases; J trimming: 6 bases; junction bases outside the gene matches: 8. CDR3 nucleotides: TGTGCCAGCAGTTACCGACCCCTGACAGGGGGAAACATTCAGTACTTC. Amino acid sequence: CASSYRPLTGGNIQYF.

This chain joins TRBV18 and TRBJ1-1; unclear D gene. Germline loops: CDR1 KGHSH, CDR2 LQKENI. The CDR3 has 13 residues. Trimming shortened V by 1 base and J by 1 base, and 4 bases separated the two germline ends. CDR3 DNA sequence: TGTGCCAGCTCACCACGGCGGAACACTGAAGCTTTCTTT. This translates into CASSPRRNTEAFF.

The rearrangement joins TRBV7-9 to TRBJ1-5; D gene ambiguous. Germline V gives CDR1 SEHNR, CDR2 FQNEAQ (reference sequence). The germline V and J ends were trimmed by 1 base and 10 bases, with 14 bases remaining between them. The CDR3 sequence is 14 residues long. CDR3 sequence (DNA): TGTGCCAGCAGCTTAGTTGGACCCCCAGCACCCCAGCATTTT. It is translated as CASSLVGPPAPQHF.

The V gene is TRBV28, the J gene TRBJ2-5; a weak D match, TRBD1 (6 bases). Between the trimmed V and J ends, which lost 8 bases and 1 base, there was a span of 17 bases. The CDR3 runs to 15 residues. Germline assignment: CDR1 MDHEN and CDR2 SYDVKM. CDR3 sequence reads: CASPTGKGVQETQYF. As DNA, the CDR3 is TGTGCCAGCCCAACAGGGAAAGGGGTCCAAGAGACCCAGTACTTC.

This chain uses TRBV6-7 with TRBJ1-1, with D uncertain. TRBV6-7 is labeled an ORF, and its function is uncertain. This CDR3 region has 14 residues. Trimming pared 7 bases from V and 5 bases from J, leaving 17 bases between. The CDR3: CASTPGYVRTEAFF. In DNA, the CDR3 is TGTGCCAGCACCCCCGGATACGTGAGGACTGAAGCTTTCTTT.

This chain links TRBV6-2 or TRBV6-3 with TRBJ1-5; TRBD1 is a possible D gene (6 bases). V lost 2 bases and J 7 bases, leaving 24 bases between the germline ends. Per the germline V gene, CDR1 is MNHEY and CDR2 is SVGEGT. The CDR3 sequence is 18 residues long. The CDR3 DNA follows: TGTGCCAGCAGTTACGAGGCGGTACAGGGAACCTTTGGACAGCCCCAGCATTTT. The encoded protein is CASSYEAVQGTFGQPQHF.

The rearrangement links TRBV30 to TRBJ2-5; D is ambiguous. The CDR3 consists of 12 residues. In germline, CDR1 is GTSNPN, CDR2 SVGIG (reference sequence). V was clipped by 5 bases and J by 5 bases, with 12 bases between them. In DNA form, the CDR3 reads TGTGCCTGGGCGGACCTGACGGAGACCCAGTACTTC. It encodes CAWADLTETQYF.